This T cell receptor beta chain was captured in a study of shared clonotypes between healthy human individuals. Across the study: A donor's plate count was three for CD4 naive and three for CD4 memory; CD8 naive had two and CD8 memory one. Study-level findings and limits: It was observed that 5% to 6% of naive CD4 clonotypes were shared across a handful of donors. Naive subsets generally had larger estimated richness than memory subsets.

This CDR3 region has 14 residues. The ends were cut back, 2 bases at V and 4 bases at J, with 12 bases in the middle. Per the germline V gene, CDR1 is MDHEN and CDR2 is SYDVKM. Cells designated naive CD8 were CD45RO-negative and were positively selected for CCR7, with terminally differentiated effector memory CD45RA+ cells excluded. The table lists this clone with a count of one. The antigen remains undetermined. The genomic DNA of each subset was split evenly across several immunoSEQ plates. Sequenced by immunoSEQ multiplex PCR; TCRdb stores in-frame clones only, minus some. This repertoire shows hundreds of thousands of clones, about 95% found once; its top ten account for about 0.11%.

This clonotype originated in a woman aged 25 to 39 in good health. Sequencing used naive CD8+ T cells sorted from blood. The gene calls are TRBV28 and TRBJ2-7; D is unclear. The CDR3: CASSLVGINYEQYF. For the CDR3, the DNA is TGTGCCAGCAGTTTAGTTGGCATAAATTACGAGCAGTACTTC.